This T cell receptor (beta chain) was captured in a study of early T cells in non-severe SARS-CoV-2 infection. In the library, individual cDNA molecules carried attached unique molecular identifiers. TCRdb passed the 5' RACE reads through MiXCR, listing each CDR3 protein once. The top ten hold under 8.5% of the sample, which has approximately 19,000 distinct CDR3 sequences, 5% seen once. In its sample, this clonotype was seen many times. The V and J ends lost 6 bases and 3 bases respectively, with 18 bases between them. From germline, CDR1 is MNHEY and CDR2 SVGAGI. The CDR3 is 16 amino acids. Sample: whole blood. V usage is TRBV6-5 and J usage is TRBJ1-5, with TRBD1 as a possible D gene (6 bases). The source is an adult who was a healthcare worker with PCR-confirmed SARS-CoV-2 infection or an uninfected control (not recorded which). CDR3 loop: CASSTGPTGPNQPQHF. The CDR3 coding sequence is TGTGCCAGCAGCACAGGACCTACAGGGCCCAATCAGCCCCAGCATTTT.